This T cell receptor (beta chain) comes out of a study of early T cells in non-severe SARS-CoV-2 infection. This clonotype was detected a few times. The CDR3 spans 13 residues. V dropped 4 bases and J dropped 3 bases, with 10 bases sitting between them. Per the germline V gene, CDR1 is MNHEY and CDR2 is SMNVEV (reference sequence). MiXCR was run by TCRdb on the 5' RACE reads, yielding one entry per CDR3 protein. This sample yields under 85,000 distinct CDR3 sequences, of which roughly 12% are seen a single time; 1.1% belongs to the top ten. The receptor was isolated from an adult who was a healthcare worker with PCR-confirmed SARS-CoV-2 infection or an uninfected control (not recorded which). This sequence joins TRBV27 and TRBJ2-7, with D tentatively TRBD1 (6 bases). The sample comprised whole blood. The CDR3 reads CASSYGQYYEQYF. DNA for the CDR3: TGTGCCAGCAGTTACGGACAGTACTACGAGCAGTACTTC.